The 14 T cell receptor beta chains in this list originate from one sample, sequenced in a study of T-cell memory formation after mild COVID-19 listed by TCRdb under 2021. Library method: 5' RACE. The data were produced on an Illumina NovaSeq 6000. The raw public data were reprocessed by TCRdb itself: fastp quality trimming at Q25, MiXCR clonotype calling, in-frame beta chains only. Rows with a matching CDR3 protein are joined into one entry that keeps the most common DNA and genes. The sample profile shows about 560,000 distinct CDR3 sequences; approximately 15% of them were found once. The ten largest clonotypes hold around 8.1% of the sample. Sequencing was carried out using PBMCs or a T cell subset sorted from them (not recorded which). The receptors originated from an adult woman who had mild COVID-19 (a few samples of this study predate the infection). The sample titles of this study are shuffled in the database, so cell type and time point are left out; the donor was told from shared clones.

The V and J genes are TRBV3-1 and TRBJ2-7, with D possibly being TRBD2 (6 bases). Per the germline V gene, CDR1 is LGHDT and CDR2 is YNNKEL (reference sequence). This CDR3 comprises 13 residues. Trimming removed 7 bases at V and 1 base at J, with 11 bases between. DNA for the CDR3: TGTGCCAGCACCGGCGGGGAATCCTACGAGCAGTACTTC. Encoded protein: CASTGGESYEQYF.

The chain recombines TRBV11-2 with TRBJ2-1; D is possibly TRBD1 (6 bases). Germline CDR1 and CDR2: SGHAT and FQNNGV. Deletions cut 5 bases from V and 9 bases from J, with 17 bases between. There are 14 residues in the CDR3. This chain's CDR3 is CASSRTTTGTEQFF. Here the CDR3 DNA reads TGTGCCAGCAGCCGAACCACGACAGGCACTGAGCAGTTCTTC.

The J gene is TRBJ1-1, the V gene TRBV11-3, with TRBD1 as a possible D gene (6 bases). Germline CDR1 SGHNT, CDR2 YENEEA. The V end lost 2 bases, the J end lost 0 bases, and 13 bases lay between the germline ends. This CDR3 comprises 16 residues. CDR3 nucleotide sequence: TGTGCCAGCAGCTTACATTACAGGGTTTTGAACACTGAAGCTTTCTTT. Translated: CASSLHYRVLNTEAFF.

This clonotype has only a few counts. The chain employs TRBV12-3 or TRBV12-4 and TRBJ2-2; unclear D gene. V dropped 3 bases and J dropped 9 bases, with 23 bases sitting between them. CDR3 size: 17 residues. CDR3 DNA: TGTGCCAGCAGTTTGGCGGCGGTCCCTCGAACGGTGTGGGAGCTGTTTTTT. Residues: CASSLAAVPRTVWELFF.

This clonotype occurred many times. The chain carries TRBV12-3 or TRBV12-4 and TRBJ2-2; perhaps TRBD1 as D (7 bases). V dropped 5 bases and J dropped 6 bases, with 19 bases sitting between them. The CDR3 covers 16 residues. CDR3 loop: CASSPRDSAKAGELFF. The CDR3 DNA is TGTGCCAGCAGTCCGCGGGACAGCGCCAAGGCCGGGGAGCTGTTTTTT.

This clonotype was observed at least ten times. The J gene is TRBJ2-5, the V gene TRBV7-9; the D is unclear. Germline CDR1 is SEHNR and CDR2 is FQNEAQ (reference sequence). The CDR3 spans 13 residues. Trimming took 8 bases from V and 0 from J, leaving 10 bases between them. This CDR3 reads CASGIRNQETQYF. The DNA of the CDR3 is TGTGCCAGCGGCATTCGGAACCAAGAGACCCAGTACTTC.

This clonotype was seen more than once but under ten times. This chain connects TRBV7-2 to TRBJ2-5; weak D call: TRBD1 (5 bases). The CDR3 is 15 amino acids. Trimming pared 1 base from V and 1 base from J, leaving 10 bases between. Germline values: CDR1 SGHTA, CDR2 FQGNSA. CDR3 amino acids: CASSLVGRAQETQYF. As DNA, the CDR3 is TGTGCCAGCAGCTTAGTGGGCAGGGCCCAAGAGACCCAGTACTTC. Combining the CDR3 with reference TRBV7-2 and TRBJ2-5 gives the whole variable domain GAGVSQSPSNKVTEKGKDVELRCDPISGHTALYWYRQSLGQGLEFLIYFQGNSAPDKSGLPSDRFSAERTGGSVSTLTIQRTQQEDSAVYLCASSLVGRAQETQYFGPGTRLLVL.

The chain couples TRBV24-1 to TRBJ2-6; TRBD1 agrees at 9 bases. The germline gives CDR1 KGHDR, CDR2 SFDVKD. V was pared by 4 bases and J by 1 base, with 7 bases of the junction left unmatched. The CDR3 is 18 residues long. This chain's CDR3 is CATSEPGQGRSGANVLTF. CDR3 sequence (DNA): TGTGCCACCAGTGAGCCGGGACAGGGCCGATCTGGGGCCAACGTCCTGACTTTC.

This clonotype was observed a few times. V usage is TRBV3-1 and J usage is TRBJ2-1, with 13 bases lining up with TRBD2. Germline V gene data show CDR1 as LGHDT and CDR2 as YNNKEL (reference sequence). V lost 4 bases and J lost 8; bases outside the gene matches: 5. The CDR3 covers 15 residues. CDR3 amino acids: CASSPRLAGGDEQFF. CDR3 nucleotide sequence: TGTGCCAGCAGCCCCCGACTAGCGGGGGGCGATGAGCAGTTCTTC.

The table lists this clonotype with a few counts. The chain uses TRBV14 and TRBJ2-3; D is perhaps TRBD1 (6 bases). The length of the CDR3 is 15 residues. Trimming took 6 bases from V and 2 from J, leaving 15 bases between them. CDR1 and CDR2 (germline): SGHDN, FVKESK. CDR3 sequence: CASSRTGSYTDTQYF. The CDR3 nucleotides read TGTGCCAGCAGTCGAACAGGGTCGTACACAGATACGCAGTATTTT.

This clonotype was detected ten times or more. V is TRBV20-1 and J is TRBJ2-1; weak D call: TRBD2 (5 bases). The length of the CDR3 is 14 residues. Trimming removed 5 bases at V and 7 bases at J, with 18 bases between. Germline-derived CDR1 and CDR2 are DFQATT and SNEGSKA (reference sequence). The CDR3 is CSAERGRWSNEQFF. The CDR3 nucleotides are TGCAGTGCTGAACGGGGTCGGTGGTCGAATGAGCAGTTCTTC.

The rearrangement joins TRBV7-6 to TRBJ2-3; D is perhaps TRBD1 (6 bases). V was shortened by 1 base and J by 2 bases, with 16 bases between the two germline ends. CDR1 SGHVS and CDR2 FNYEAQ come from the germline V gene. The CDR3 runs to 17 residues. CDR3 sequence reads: CASSLVVRGTHTDTQYF. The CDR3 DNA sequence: TGTGCCAGCAGCTTAGTTGTAAGGGGGACCCACACAGATACGCAGTATTTT.

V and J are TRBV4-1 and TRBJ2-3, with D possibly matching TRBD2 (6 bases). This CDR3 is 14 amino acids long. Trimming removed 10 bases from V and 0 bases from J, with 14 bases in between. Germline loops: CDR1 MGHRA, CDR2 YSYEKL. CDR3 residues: CATSQAGSTDTQYF. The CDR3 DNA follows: TGCGCCACCAGTCAGGCGGGGAGCACAGATACGCAGTATTTT.

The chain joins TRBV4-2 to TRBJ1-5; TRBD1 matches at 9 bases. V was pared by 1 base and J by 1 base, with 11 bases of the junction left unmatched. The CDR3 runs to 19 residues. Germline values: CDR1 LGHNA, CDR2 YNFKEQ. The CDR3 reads CASSQAANRDRASNQPQHF. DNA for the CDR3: TGTGCCAGCAGCCAAGCCGCCAACCGGGACAGGGCAAGCAATCAGCCCCAGCATTTT.